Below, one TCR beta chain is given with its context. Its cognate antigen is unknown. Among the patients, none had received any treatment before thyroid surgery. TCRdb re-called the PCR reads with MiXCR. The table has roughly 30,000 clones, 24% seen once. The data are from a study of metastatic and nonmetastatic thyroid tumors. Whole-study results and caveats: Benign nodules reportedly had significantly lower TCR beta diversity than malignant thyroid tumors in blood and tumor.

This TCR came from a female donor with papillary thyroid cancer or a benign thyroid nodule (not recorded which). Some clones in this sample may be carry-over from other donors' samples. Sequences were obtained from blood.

The CDR3 nucleotides read TGTGCCAGCAGTTTAATGTCACCCGGTGCCCTCCACTTT. Protein sequence: CASSLMSPGALHF. This chain links TRBV6-2 or TRBV6-3 with TRBJ1-6, with D hard to call. The CDR3 has 13 amino acids. Per the germline V gene, CDR1 is MNHEY and CDR2 is SVGEGT. Trimming stripped 4 bases from V and 14 bases from J, with 15 bases between.